What follows are 27 T cell receptor beta chains derived from one specimen sequenced in a study of blood T cell repertoires in COVID-19. Clones were sequenced by immunoSEQ multiplex PCR, and TCRdb holds only the in-frame ones, with some missing. The profile shows 300,000 to 400,000 clones, about 90% of them singletons. Sequencing was carried out using peripheral blood. These receptors came from a woman aged 45-59 years with COVID-19, enrolled during active disease.

This chain connects TRBV7-2 to TRBJ2-1; 10 positions match TRBD2. Germline V gives CDR1 SGHTA, CDR2 FQGNSA. The ends lost 6 bases at V and 7 bases at J; junction bases unmatched: 6. This CDR3 spans 14 amino acids. CDR3 nucleotides: TGTGCCAGCAGACAGGGACTAGCGACGAATGAGCAGTTCTTC. It translates to CASRQGLATNEQFF.

This sequence joins TRBV6-5 and TRBJ2-1; 8 positions agree with TRBD2. V gave up 8 bases and J gave up 5 bases; unmatched junction bases: 8. CDR1 is MNHEY and CDR2 is SVGAGI in the germline V gene. The CDR3 contains 14 residues. In DNA form, the CDR3 reads TGTGCCAGCGACCCTAGCGGGCGGAACAATGAGCAGTTCTTC. Amino acids: CASDPSGRNNEQFF.

The chain carries TRBV7-9 and TRBJ2-7, with D perhaps matching TRBD2 (5 bases). CDR3 size: 13 residues. CDR1 and CDR2 (germline): SEHNR, FQNEAQ (reference sequence). V was cut by 1 base and J by 3 bases, with 7 bases left in between. DNA for the CDR3: TGTGCCAGCAGCTTAGGGGGAGACTACGAGCAGTACTTC. Protein sequence: CASSLGGDYEQYF.

The chain couples TRBV12-3 or TRBV12-4 to TRBJ1-6, with unresolved D. With 3 bases removed from V and 8 bases from J, the gap between germline ends came to 8 bases. This CDR3 has 13 amino acids. CDR3 bases: TGTGCCAGCAGTTTTGGGCAGCATTCACCCCTCCACTTT. This encodes CASSFGQHSPLHF.

The V gene is TRBV28, the J gene TRBJ1-2; D is possibly TRBD1 (6 bases). V gave up 5 bases and J gave up 4 bases, with 17 bases separating them. CDR1 and CDR2 from the germline V gene are MDHEN and SYDVKM. The length of the CDR3 is 15 residues. The CDR3 nucleotides are TGTGCCAGCAGTCCCTCGGGGGGGCGGGCCTATGGCTACACCTTC. Translation gives CASSPSGGRAYGYTF.

This chain joins TRBV5-1 and TRBJ2-5; TRBD1 is a possible D gene (6 bases). The CDR3 has 14 residues. Trimming removed 4 bases at V and 1 base at J, with 11 bases between. Per germline, CDR1 SGHRS and CDR2 YFSETQ. Here the CDR3 reads CASSAQGPQETQYF. In nucleotides, the CDR3 is TGCGCCAGCAGCGCCCAGGGGCCCCAAGAGACCCAGTACTTC.

This chain links TRBV30 with TRBJ1-4; 8 bases map to TRBD1. The CDR3 consists of 14 residues. Germline V CDR1 and CDR2: GTSNPN, SVGIG (reference sequence). Unmatched junction bases numbered 9, after V lost 7 bases and J lost 5 bases. CDR3 sequence (DNA): TGTGCCTTCGACAGGGGCGCCCTAAATGAAAAACTGTTTTTT. Amino acids: CAFDRGALNEKLFF. Supplemented by reference TRBV30 and TRBJ1-4, the full variable domain reads SQTIHQWPATLVQPVGSPLSLECTVEGTSNPNLYWYRQAAGRGLQLLFYSVGIGQISSEVPQNLSASRPQDRQFILSSKKLLLSDSGFYLCAFDRGALNEKLFFGSGTQLSVL.

This rearrangement joins TRBV18 to TRBJ2-3; weak D call: TRBD2 (5 bases). CDR1 is KGHSH, CDR2 LQKENI, per germline. Trimming cost V 1 base and J 6 bases, with 23 bases left between them. The CDR3 consists of 18 residues. The CDR3 protein is CASSPRRRQEVARDTQYF. CDR3 bases: TGTGCCAGCTCACCACGGAGGAGGCAGGAGGTAGCTCGGGATACGCAGTATTTT.

V and J are TRBV6-2 or TRBV6-3 and TRBJ1-5, with 9 bases lining up with TRBD1. Germline CDR1 is MNHEY and CDR2 is SVGEGT. This CDR3 is 18 amino acids long. V trimming: 2 bases; J trimming: 2 bases; junction bases outside the gene matches: 10. The CDR3 loop is CASSYAGGQGHGNQPQHF. The DNA for the CDR3 is TGTGCCAGCAGTTACGCGGGGGGACAGGGCCATGGCAATCAGCCCCAGCATTTT.

The rearrangement uses TRBV7-9 and TRBJ1-1, with D possibly being TRBD1 (6 bases). Germline assignment: CDR1 SEHNR and CDR2 FQNEAQ (reference sequence). The CDR3 consists of 15 residues. V lost 1 base to trimming and J lost 2 bases, with 11 bases between them. The CDR3: CASSLGEGVNTEAFF. The CDR3 coding sequence is TGTGCCAGCAGCTTAGGTGAGGGGGTTAACACTGAAGCTTTCTTT.

The gene calls are TRBV21-1 and TRBJ2-7; TRBD1, the D gene given by the table, was not confirmed from the DNA. TRBV21-1 is deemed a pseudogene. The CDR3 loop spans 12 amino acids. Written as DNA, the CDR3 is TGTGCCAGCAGGACAGGGCATTACGAGCAGTACTTC. It is translated as CASRTGHYEQYF.

This chain links TRBV6-5 with TRBJ1-2; TRBD1 matches at 7 bases. This CDR3 is 12 amino acids long. Germline trimming cut 6 bases from V and 10 bases from J; bases unmatched to any gene: 8. Germline V lookup: CDR1 MNHEY, CDR2 SVGAGI. As DNA, the CDR3 is TGTGCCAGCAGCCAAGCAGGGGGTATCTACACCTTC. The encoded protein is CASSQAGGIYTF.

The chain joins TRBV9 to TRBJ2-1; D gene uncertain. Between the trimmed V and J ends, which lost 3 bases and 2 bases, there was a span of 9 bases. The CDR3 covers 14 residues. Looked up from germline, CDR1 is SGDLS and CDR2 is YYNGEE. The CDR3 DNA follows: TGTGCCAGCAGCGCACGGGTGACCTACAATGAGCAGTTCTTC. Amino acid sequence: CASSARVTYNEQFF.

The J gene is TRBJ2-5, the V gene TRBV2; D gene ambiguous. Germline CDR1 is SNHLY and CDR2 is FYNNEI. V was clipped by 5 bases and J by 1 base, with 14 bases between them. CDR3 length: 15 residues. The CDR3 region has the DNA TGTGCCAGCAGTTTTTCGGAGTATTTCCAAGAGACCCAGTACTTC. Translated, it gives CASSFSEYFQETQYF.

V usage is TRBV18 and J usage is TRBJ1-5; D unclear. This CDR3 is built from 16 residues. Germline CDR1 and CDR2: KGHSH and LQKENI. Trimming shortened V by 6 bases and J by 6 bases, and 21 bases separated the two germline ends. The CDR3 coding sequence is TGTGCCAGCTCGGGTGAGGGCAGTATATTGAGTCAGCCCCAGCATTTT. The encoded protein is CASSGEGSILSQPQHF.

This clone has only one observation. This CDR3 is also generated by other DNA sequences in the sample. The V and J genes are TRBV30 and TRBJ1-5; 9 bases agree with TRBD1. Germline V gene sequence: CDR1 GTSNPN, CDR2 SVGIG (reference sequence). The V and J ends lost 0 bases and 5 bases, in that order; junction bases with no gene match: 2. This CDR3 contains 14 residues. CDR3 amino acids: CAWSVRQGDQPQHF. Here the CDR3 DNA reads TGTGCCTGGAGTGTACGACAGGGGGATCAGCCCCAGCATTTT.

This clone was seen a few times. This chain connects TRBV20-1 to TRBJ2-1; 8 bases align to TRBD2. Germline values: CDR1 DFQATT, CDR2 SNEGSKA (reference sequence). Trimming took 3 bases from V and 3 from J; bases not matched to a gene: 4. CDR3 length: 14 residues. The CDR3 loop is CSASSGTSYNEQFF. The CDR3 nucleotides read TGCAGTGCTAGTTCCGGGACTAGCTACAATGAGCAGTTCTTC.

The rearrangement joins TRBV18 to TRBJ2-5; the D is unclear. Between the trimmed V and J ends, which lost 8 bases and 1 base, there was a span of 11 bases. From germline, CDR1 is KGHSH and CDR2 LQKENI. CDR3 length: 13 residues. The CDR3 DNA reads TGTGCCAGCACGGCGCCGGGCCAAGAGACCCAGTACTTC. As protein: CASTAPGQETQYF.

A single count supports this clone. This chain links TRBV4-1 with TRBJ2-2; 7 positions match TRBD2. Trimming removed 0 bases from V and 7 bases from J; junction bases left unmatched: 17. The CDR3 consists of 19 residues. Germline V gene sequence: CDR1 MGHRA, CDR2 YSYEKL. The CDR3 reads CASSQEFQREKFWGGELFF. The CDR3 bases are TGCGCCAGCAGCCAAGAATTCCAGCGGGAAAAGTTTTGGGGCGGGGAGCTGTTTTTT.

The rearrangement joins TRBV5-1 to TRBJ2-3; a possible D gene is TRBD1 (6 bases). The germline V gene has CDR1 SGHRS and CDR2 YFSETQ. Deletions cut 2 bases from V and 6 bases from J, with 13 bases between. This CDR3 comprises 14 residues. In DNA form, the CDR3 reads TGCGCCAGCAGCTTTTCAGGGGCAGGGGATACGCAGTATTTT. Protein product: CASSFSGAGDTQYF.

The chain uses TRBV9 and TRBJ2-1; 8 bases agree with TRBD2. The length of the CDR3 is 14 residues. Germline assignment: CDR1 SGDLS and CDR2 YYNGEE. Trimming at V came to 3 bases and at J to 3 bases, leaving 2 bases not matched to a gene. The CDR3 reads CASSESGSYNEQFF. The CDR3 region has the DNA TGTGCCAGCAGCGAGAGCGGGAGCTACAATGAGCAGTTCTTC.

The chain recombines TRBV7-8 with TRBJ2-1; TRBD2 aligns across 11 bases. V lost 3 bases and J lost 9; bases outside the gene matches: 10. The CDR3 has 16 amino acids. CDR1 is SGHVS, CDR2 FQNEAQ, per germline. Here the CDR3 DNA reads TGTGCCAGCAGCTTCGTAATAGGGACTAGCGGTCGTGAGCAGTTCTTC. This translates into CASSFVIGTSGREQFF.

This clone was picked up one time. The chain carries TRBV5-4 and TRBJ2-1, with TRBD2 identical over 8 bases. Trimming took 0 bases from V and 6 from J; bases not matched to a gene: 14. Germline V gene sequence: CDR1 SGHNT, CDR2 YYREEE (reference sequence). The CDR3 is 18 residues long. CDR3 sequence (DNA): TGTGCCAGCAGCTTGGGACTAGCGCGAAAACGGTCGCGCAATGAGCAGTTCTTC. Translating gives CASSLGLARKRSRNEQFF. The full variable domain, with the rest looked up from reference TRBV5-4 and TRBJ2-1, is ETGVTQSPTHLIKTRGQQVTLRCSSQSGHNTVSWYQQALGQGPQFIFQYYREEENGRGNFPPRFSGLQFPNYSSELNVNALELDDSALYLCASSLGLARKRSRNEQFFGPGTRLTVL.

This rearrangement joins TRBV27 to TRBJ2-3; D remains ambiguous. V lost 5 bases and J lost 0, with 15 bases in between. This CDR3 contains 16 residues. CDR1 and CDR2 (germline): MNHEY, SMNVEV (reference sequence). Here the CDR3 reads CASSADTGPSTDTQYF. The CDR3 nucleotides read TGTGCCAGCAGTGCTGATACTGGTCCTAGCACAGATACGCAGTATTTT.

This clone was seen just once. The chain has TRBV11-3 and TRBJ2-5, with TRBD2 as a possible D gene (5 bases). CDR1 is SGHNT, CDR2 YENEEA, per germline. The CDR3 sequence is 15 residues long. V dropped 1 base and J dropped 2 bases, with 11 bases sitting between them. The CDR3 spells CASSLGGRAQETQYF. DNA for the CDR3: TGTGCCAGCAGCTTAGGCGGGCGGGCTCAAGAGACCCAGTACTTC.

The sample holds a few counts of this clone. This CDR3 is CASSEGAGRPNTEAFF. Here the CDR3 DNA reads TGTGCCAGCAGTGAGGGAGCCGGCAGGCCGAACACTGAAGCTTTCTTT. The chain uses TRBV6-4 and TRBJ1-1; D is uncertain. CDR3 size: 16 residues. The V and J ends lost 3 bases and 1 base respectively, with 15 bases between them. CDR1 and CDR2 (germline): MRHNA, SNTAGT.

This chain links TRBV19 with TRBJ1-3; D possibly corresponds to TRBD1 (6 bases). The CDR3 runs 15 residues. The V end lost 6 bases, the J end lost 4 bases, and 16 bases lay between the germline ends. The germline gives CDR1 LNHDA, CDR2 SQIVND (reference sequence). CDR3 nucleotide sequence: TGTGCCAGTAGGGACGCGGGGGCGGGCGGAAACACCATATATTTT. Amino acid sequence: CASRDAGAGGNTIYF.